The 21 T cell receptor beta chains presented below share a single source sample, sequenced in a study of tumor and adjacent non-tumor tissue in lung cancer. The library came from three nested PCR rounds adapted from ARM-PCR protocols. TCRdb ran MiXCR on the multiplex PCR reads and lists one entry per CDR3 protein. This sample has around 140,000 distinct CDR3 sequences; approximately 70% occur once, and the top ten carry roughly 18%. RNA was extracted from bulk tissue without any cell sorting. Specimen: lung tumor tissue. All receptors derive from a man aged 55 to 69 with small cell lung cancer.

The chain has TRBV10-3 and TRBJ1-6, with 7 bases aligning to TRBD1. V was clipped by 5 bases and J by 5 bases; unmatched bases: 6. Germline V gene lookup returns CDR1 ENHRY and CDR2 SYGVKD. There are 15 residues in the CDR3. CDR3 in amino acids: CAISRGGTDNSPLHF. As DNA, the CDR3 is TGTGCCATCAGTCGCGGGGGGACAGATAATTCACCCCTCCACTTT.

This clonotype was observed many times. The chain recombines TRBV20-1 with TRBJ2-3, with TRBD2 identical over 7 bases. V trimming: 0 bases; J trimming: 0 bases; junction bases outside the gene matches: 9. The CDR3 is 17 residues long. CDR1 is DFQATT, CDR2 SNEGSKA, per germline (reference sequence). The CDR3 coding sequence is TGCAGTGCTAGAGATTTCCTAGCGGATACCAGCACAGATACGCAGTATTTT. Translation: CSARDFLADTSTDTQYF.

The gene calls are TRBV5-1 and TRBJ1-2; maybe TRBD1 (6 bases). Germline V CDR1 and CDR2: SGHRS, YFSETQ. V gave up 2 bases and J gave up 6 bases, with 17 bases separating them. CDR3 length equals 15 residues. The CDR3 nucleotides read TGCGCCAGCAGCTTAAATCTACAGGGACTTGATGGCTACACCTTC. This sequence encodes CASSLNLQGLDGYTF.

The DNA of the CDR3 is TGTGCCAGCAGCCCCAGGGGGCTGAACGAAAAACTGTTTTTT. Its protein is CASSPRGLNEKLFF. This chain links TRBV12-3 or TRBV12-4 with TRBJ1-4; 8 bases are shared with TRBD1. This CDR3 comprises 14 residues. J lost 8 bases, V lost 6 bases, and 8 bases had no gene match.

Comments on this clonotype: A junction end diverges from the germline sequence, so it may reflect a read error. The CDR3 coding sequence is TGCTGTGCTAGCTCGTCTAGCGGGACTAACACAGATACGCAGTATTTT. This codes for CCASSSSGTNTDTQYF. The chain joins TRBV20-1 to TRBJ2-3; 9 bases match TRBD2. CDR1 and CDR2 from the germline V gene are DFQATT and SNEGSKA (reference sequence). This CDR3 region has 16 residues.

V is TRBV20-1 and J is TRBJ2-2; D might be TRBD2 (6 bases). CDR3 length: 12 amino acids. V was pared by 4 bases and J by 4 bases, with 7 bases between. Germline V lookup: CDR1 DFQATT, CDR2 SNEGSKA (reference sequence). In DNA form, the CDR3 reads TGCAGTGCTACCGGGGGCACCGGGGAGCTGTTTTTT. This encodes CSATGGTGELFF.

This clonotype was detected many times. The chain links TRBV20-1 to TRBJ2-5; either TRBD1 or TRBD2 may fit D (6 bases each). CDR1 is DFQATT and CDR2 is SNEGSKA in the germline V gene (reference sequence). The CDR3 has 13 amino acids. V lost 3 bases to trimming and J lost 5 bases, with 13 bases between them. The CDR3 DNA follows: TGCAGTGCTAGGCGACCGGGGGCCGAGACCCAGTACTTC. It specifies CSARRPGAETQYF.

This clonotype showed up just a few times. The chain recombines TRBV5-6 with TRBJ1-3, with no clear D. The CDR3 runs 17 residues. Germline assignment: CDR1 SGHDT and CDR2 YYEEEE. Trimming left V 0 bases short and J 0 bases short, with 13 bases between. The CDR3 protein is CASSLGPIQASGNTIYF. DNA for the CDR3: TGTGCCAGCAGCTTGGGACCCATCCAAGCCTCTGGAAACACCATATATTTT.

On this clonotype: Just one base apart from a much larger clone, this may be a read error. V is TRBV11-3 and J is TRBJ2-2; 8 nucleotides align to TRBD2. The CDR3 runs to 13 residues. CDR1 and CDR2 from the germline V gene are SGHNT and YENEEA. The CDR3 protein is CASSFLGSGGLYF. In DNA form, the CDR3 reads TGTGCCAGCAGCTTCCTTGGGTCGGGGGGGCTGTATTTT.

A note on this clonotype: This may stem from a read error, because a much larger clone lies one nucleotide away. This sequence joins TRBV5-4 and TRBJ2-1, with 8 bases matching TRBD1. V trimming: 3 bases; J trimming: 7 bases; junction bases outside the gene matches: 9. Germline V gene data show CDR1 as SGHNT and CDR2 as YYREEE (reference sequence). The CDR3 runs 15 residues. CDR3 in DNA: TGTGCCAGCAGCTCCCTGACAGGGGCGGGGAATGAGCAGTTCTTC. It encodes CASSSLTGAGNEQFF.

Of note for this clonotype: The conserved phenylalanine or tryptophan is not found at the CDR3 terminus, so this likely reflects a read error. The chain couples TRBV20-1 to TRBJ1-2, with 10 bases aligning to TRBD1. V shed 5 bases and J 11 bases; nucleotides not matched to a gene: 14. CDR1 and CDR2 from the germline V gene are DFQATT and SNEGSKA (reference sequence). The CDR3 has 14 amino acids. The CDR3 coding sequence is TGCAGTGCTTCCCGGACAGGGGGGAACTATGATTACACCATC. As protein: CSASRTGGNYDYTI.

This clonotype was counted ten times or more. J is TRBJ2-5 and V is TRBV4-2; D may correspond to TRBD1 or TRBD2 (5 bases each). V gave up 0 bases and J gave up 4 bases, with 9 bases separating them. Germline-derived CDR1 and CDR2 are LGHNA and YNFKEQ. CDR3 length: 14 amino acids. Written as DNA, the CDR3 is TGTGCCAGCAGCCAAGAATGGGGGTCAGAGACCCAGTACTTC. Its translation: CASSQEWGSETQYF.

In regard to this clonotype: A junction end diverges from the germline sequence, so it may reflect a read error. The chain joins TRBV20-1 to TRBJ1-2; maybe TRBD1 (5 bases). This CDR3 contains 14 residues. Germline V gene sequence: CDR1 DFQATT, CDR2 SNEGSKA (reference sequence). The CDR3 DNA follows: TGCACTGCTAGGGGCGGCGAGGGGTGGTATGGCTACACTTTC. Protein sequence: CTARGGEGWYGYTF.

This rearrangement joins TRBV6-1 to TRBJ1-3; D gene ambiguous. The CDR3 totals 13 residues. Germline CDR1 reads MNHNS; CDR2 reads SASEGT. V lost 11 bases to trimming and J lost 0 bases, with 11 bases between them. CDR3 sequence (DNA): TGTGCCGTCCGGAAGGCCTCTGGAAACACCATATATTTT. It encodes CAVRKASGNTIYF.

The table lists this clonotype with a few counts. A much larger clone is a single base away; this may be a read error. The chain uses TRBV5-1 and TRBJ2-1; D remains unclear. This CDR3 has 14 residues. CDR1 is SGHRS, CDR2 YFSETQ, per germline. The CDR3 loop reads CVSSLVPLRSEQFF. DNA for the CDR3: TGCGTCAGCAGCTTAGTTCCCCTTCGGAGTGAGCAGTTCTTC.

V gene TRBV5-6 combines with J gene TRBJ2-2; 9 nucleotides agree with TRBD2. The germline CDR1 and CDR2 sequences are SGHDT and YYEEEE. J gave up 1 base and V 4 bases, and 5 bases lay outside the gene matches. CDR3 length: 16 residues. CDR3 DNA sequence: TGTGCCAGCAGCCCCTTGACTAGCGGGAACACCGGGGAGCTGTTTTTT. This sequence encodes CASSPLTSGNTGELFF.

This clonotype was counted a few times. The rearrangement links TRBV20-1 to TRBJ2-5, with D possibly being TRBD2 (5 bases). From germline, CDR1 is DFQATT and CDR2 SNEGSKA (reference sequence). V gave up 5 bases and J gave up 2 bases, with 15 bases separating them. The CDR3 extends over 14 amino acids. The CDR3 reads CSAGITSLQETQYF. The DNA for the CDR3 is TGCAGTGCTGGGATTACTAGTCTACAAGAGACCCAGTACTTC.

As for this clonotype: A read error may produce the germline difference seen at one junction end. V and J are TRBV6-6 and TRBJ2-7; D gene ambiguous. The CDR3 runs 12 residues. Germline-derived CDR1 and CDR2 are MNHNY and SVGAGI (reference sequence). CDR3 in amino acids: CASSSHSYEHYF. DNA of the CDR3: TGTGCCAGCAGTTCCCACTCCTACGAGCATTACTTC.

A word on this clonotype: This sequence may be a read error, since a much larger clone differs from it by one base. No conserved phenylalanine or tryptophan is present at the end of the CDR3, so a read error is the likely explanation. The gene calls are TRBV20-1 and TRBJ2-3, with TRBD2 as a possible D gene (6 bases). The CDR3 length is 15 residues. V was trimmed by 0 bases and J by 3 bases, leaving 13 bases between them. The V gene's germline CDR1 is DFQATT and CDR2 SNEGSKA (reference sequence). The chain's CDR3 is CSARDLKLATDTQYC. The CDR3 DNA follows: TGCAGTGCTAGAGATCTCAAACTAGCAACAGATACGCAGTATTGT.

In regard to this clonotype: A single base separates this from a much larger clone, so it may be a read error. The rearrangement links TRBV7-9 to TRBJ1-2, with D unresolved. CDR3 length: 11 residues. The germline V gene has CDR1 SEHNR and CDR2 FQNEAQ (reference sequence). CDR3 region: CASSFNYGYIF. The DNA for the CDR3 is TGTGCCAGCAGCTTCAACTATGGCTACATCTTC.

V is TRBV5-5 and J is TRBJ2-6; D may be TRBD1 (6 bases). Germline V gene sequence: CDR1 SGHKS, CDR2 YYEKEE (reference sequence). V lost 6 bases to trimming and J lost 2 bases, with 9 bases between them. The CDR3 has 14 amino acids. CDR3 sequence reads: CASIGGTGANVLTF. CDR3 in DNA: TGTGCCAGCATTGGGGGCACTGGGGCCAACGTCCTGACTTTC.